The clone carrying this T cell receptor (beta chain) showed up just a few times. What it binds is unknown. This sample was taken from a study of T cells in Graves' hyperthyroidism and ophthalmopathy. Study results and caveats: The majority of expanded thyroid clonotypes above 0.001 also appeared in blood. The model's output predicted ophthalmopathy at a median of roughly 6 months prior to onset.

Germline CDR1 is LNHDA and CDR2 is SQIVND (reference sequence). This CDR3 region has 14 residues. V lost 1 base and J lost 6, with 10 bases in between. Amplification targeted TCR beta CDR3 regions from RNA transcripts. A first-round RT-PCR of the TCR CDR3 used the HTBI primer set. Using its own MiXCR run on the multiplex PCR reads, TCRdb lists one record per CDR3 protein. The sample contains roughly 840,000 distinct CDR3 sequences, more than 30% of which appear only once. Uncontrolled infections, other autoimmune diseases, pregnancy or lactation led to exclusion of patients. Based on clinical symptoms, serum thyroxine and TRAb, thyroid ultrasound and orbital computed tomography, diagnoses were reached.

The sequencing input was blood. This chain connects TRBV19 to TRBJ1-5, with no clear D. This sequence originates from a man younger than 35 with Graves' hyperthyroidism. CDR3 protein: CASSIVSGSQPQHF. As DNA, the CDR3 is TGTGCCAGTAGTATAGTATCAGGCAGTCAGCCCCAGCATTTT.